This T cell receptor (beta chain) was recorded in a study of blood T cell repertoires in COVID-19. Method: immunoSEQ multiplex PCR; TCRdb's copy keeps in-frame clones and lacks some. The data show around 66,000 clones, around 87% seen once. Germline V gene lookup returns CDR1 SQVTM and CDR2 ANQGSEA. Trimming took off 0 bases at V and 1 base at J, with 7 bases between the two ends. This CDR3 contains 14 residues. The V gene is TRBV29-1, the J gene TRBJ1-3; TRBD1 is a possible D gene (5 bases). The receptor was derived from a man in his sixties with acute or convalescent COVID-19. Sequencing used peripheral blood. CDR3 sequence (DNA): TGCAGCGTTGAAGAAGCAGGGTCTGGAAACACCATATATTTT. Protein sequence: CSVEEAGSGNTIYF.